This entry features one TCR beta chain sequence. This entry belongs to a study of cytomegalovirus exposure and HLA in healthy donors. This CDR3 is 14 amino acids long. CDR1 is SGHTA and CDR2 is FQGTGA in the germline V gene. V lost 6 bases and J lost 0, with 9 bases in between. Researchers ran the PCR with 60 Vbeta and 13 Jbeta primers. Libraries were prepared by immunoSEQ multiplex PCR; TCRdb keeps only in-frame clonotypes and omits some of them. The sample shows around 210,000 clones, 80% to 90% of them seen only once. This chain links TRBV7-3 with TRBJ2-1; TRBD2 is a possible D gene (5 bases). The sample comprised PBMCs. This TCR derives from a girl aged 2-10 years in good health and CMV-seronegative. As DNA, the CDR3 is TGTGCCAGCAGGGAGGCTAGCTCCTACAATGAGCAGTTCTTC. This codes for CASREASSYNEQFF.